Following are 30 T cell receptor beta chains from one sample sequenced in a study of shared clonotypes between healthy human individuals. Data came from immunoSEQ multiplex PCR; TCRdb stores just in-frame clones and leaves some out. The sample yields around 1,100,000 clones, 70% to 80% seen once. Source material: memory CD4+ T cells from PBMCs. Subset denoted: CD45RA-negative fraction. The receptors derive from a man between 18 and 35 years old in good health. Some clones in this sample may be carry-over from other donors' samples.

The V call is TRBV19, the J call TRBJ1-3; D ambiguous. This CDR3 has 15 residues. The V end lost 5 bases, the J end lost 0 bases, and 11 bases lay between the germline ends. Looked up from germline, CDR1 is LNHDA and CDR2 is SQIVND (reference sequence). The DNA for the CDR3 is TGTGCCAGTAGTTTAGGATCGACCTCTGGAAACACCATATATTTT. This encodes CASSLGSTSGNTIYF.

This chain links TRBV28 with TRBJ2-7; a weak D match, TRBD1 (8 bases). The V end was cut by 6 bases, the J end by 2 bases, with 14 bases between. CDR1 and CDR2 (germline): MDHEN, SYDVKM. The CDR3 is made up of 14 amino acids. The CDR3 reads CASSRGGQAYEQYF. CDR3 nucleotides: TGTGCCAGCAGCCGCGGGGGACAGGCCTACGAGCAGTACTTC. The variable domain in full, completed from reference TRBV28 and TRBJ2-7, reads DVKVTQSSRYLVKRTGEKVFLECVQDMDHENMFWYRQDPGLGLRLIYFSYDVKMKEKGDIPEGYSVSREKKERFSLILESASTNQTSMYLCASSRGGQAYEQYFGPGTRLTVT.

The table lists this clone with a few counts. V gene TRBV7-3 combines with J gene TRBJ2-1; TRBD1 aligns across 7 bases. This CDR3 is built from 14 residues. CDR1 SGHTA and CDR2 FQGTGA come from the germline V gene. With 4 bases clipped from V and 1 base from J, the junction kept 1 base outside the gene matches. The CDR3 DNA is TGTGCCAGCAGCTCGGACAGGTCCTACAATGAGCAGTTCTTC. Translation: CASSSDRSYNEQFF.

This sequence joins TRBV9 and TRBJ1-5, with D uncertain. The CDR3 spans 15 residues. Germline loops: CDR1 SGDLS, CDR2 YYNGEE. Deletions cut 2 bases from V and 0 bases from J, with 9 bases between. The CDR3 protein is CASSVSSGSNQPQHF. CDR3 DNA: TGTGCCAGCAGCGTTTCCTCAGGTAGCAATCAGCCCCAGCATTTT.

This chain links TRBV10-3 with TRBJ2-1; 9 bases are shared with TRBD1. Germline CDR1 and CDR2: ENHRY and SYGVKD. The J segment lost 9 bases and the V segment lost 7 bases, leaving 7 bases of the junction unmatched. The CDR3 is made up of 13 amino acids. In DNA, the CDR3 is TGTGCCATCACCGGGACAGGGTCCGGTGAGCAGTTCTTC. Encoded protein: CAITGTGSGEQFF.

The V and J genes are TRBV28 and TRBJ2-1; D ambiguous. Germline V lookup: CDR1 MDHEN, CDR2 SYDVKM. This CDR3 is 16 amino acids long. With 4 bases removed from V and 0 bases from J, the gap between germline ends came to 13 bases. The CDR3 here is CASSSRRANSYNEQFF. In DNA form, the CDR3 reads TGTGCCAGCAGTTCCCGACGGGCGAACTCCTACAATGAGCAGTTCTTC.

CDR3 DNA sequence: TGCGCCAGCAGCCGAGCTCAGACGGGTCATAGCACAGATACGCAGTATTTT. Its protein is CASSRAQTGHSTDTQYF. The chain combines TRBV5-1 with TRBJ2-3; D uncertain. V was clipped by 4 bases and J by 0 bases, with 18 bases between them. Per the germline V gene, CDR1 is SGHRS and CDR2 is YFSETQ. This CDR3 spans 17 amino acids.

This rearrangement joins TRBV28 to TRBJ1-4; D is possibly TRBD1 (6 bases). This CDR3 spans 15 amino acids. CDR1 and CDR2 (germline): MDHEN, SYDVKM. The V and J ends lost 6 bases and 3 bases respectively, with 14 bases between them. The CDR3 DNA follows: TGTGCCAGCAGGGCGGCCAGGGGCCCTAATGAAAAACTGTTTTTT. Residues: CASRAARGPNEKLFF.

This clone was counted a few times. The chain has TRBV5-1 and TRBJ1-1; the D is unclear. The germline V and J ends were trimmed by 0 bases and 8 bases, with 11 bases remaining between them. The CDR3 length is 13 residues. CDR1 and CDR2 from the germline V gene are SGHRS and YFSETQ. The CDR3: CASSLAVGQEAFF. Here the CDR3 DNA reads TGCGCCAGCAGCTTGGCCGTGGGTCAGGAAGCTTTCTTT.

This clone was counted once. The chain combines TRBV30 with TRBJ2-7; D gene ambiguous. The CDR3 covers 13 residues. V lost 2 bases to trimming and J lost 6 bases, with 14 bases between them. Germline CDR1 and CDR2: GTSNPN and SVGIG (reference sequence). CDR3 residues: CAWSLRGTSEQYF. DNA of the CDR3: TGTGCCTGGAGTCTGCGTGGCACCTCCGAGCAGTACTTC.

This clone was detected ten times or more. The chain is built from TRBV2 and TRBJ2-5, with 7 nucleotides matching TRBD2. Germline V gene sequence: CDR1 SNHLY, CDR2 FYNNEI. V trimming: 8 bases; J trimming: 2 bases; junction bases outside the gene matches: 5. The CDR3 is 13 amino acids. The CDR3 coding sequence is TGTGCCAGCCGAGCGGGATTACAAGAGACCCAGTACTTC. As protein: CASRAGLQETQYF.

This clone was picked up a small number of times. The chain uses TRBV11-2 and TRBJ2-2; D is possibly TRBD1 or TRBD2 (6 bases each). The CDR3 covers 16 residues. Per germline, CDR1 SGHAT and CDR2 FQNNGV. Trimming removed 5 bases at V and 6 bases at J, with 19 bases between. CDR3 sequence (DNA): TGTGCCAGCAGCCCCATCGCAGGGGAGGCCGCCGGGGAGCTGTTTTTT. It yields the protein CASSPIAGEAAGELFF. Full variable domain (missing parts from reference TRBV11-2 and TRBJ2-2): EAGVAQSPRYKIIEKRQSVAFWCNPISGHATLYWYQQILGQGPKLLIQFQNNGVVDDSQLPKDRFSAERLKGVDSTLKIQPAKLEDSAVYLCASSPIAGEAAGELFFGEGSRLTVL.

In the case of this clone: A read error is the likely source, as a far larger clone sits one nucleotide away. This CDR3 reads CASSLSSIHERYF. In DNA, the CDR3 is TGTGCCAGCAGCCTCTCCTCCATCCACGAGCGGTACTTC. The chain is built from TRBV5-4 and TRBJ2-7; D unclear. Germline values: CDR1 SGHNT, CDR2 YYREEE (reference sequence). The CDR3 loop spans 13 amino acids.

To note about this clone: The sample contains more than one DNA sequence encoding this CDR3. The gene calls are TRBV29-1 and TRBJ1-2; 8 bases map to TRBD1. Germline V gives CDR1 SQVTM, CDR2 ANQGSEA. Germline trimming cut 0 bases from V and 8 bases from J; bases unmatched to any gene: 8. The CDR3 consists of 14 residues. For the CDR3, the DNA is TGCAGCGTTGAAGATCGCGGGACAGGAAACGGCTACACCTTC. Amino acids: CSVEDRGTGNGYTF.

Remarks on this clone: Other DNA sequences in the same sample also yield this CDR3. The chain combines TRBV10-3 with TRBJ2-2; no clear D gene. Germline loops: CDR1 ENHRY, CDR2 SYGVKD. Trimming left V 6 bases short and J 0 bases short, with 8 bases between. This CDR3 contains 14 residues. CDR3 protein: CAISDGPNTGELFF. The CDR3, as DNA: TGTGCCATCAGCGACGGTCCGAACACCGGGGAGCTGTTTTTT.

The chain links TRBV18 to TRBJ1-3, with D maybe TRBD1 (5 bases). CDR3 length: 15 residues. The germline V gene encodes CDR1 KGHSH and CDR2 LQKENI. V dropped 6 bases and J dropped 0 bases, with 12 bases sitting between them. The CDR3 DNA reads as TGTGCCAGCTCCCTCGCCGGGACCTCTGGAAACACCATATATTTT. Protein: CASSLAGTSGNTIYF.

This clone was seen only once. CDR3 sequence reads: CASSAGTAYGYTF. The CDR3 bases are TGTGCCAGCAGCGCCGGGACAGCCTATGGCTACACCTTC. The chain is built from TRBV9 and TRBJ1-2, with 7 bases fitting TRBD1. The V gene's germline CDR1 is SGDLS and CDR2 YYNGEE. V lost 3 bases, J lost 4 bases, and 3 bases stayed unmatched. CDR3 length equals 13 residues.

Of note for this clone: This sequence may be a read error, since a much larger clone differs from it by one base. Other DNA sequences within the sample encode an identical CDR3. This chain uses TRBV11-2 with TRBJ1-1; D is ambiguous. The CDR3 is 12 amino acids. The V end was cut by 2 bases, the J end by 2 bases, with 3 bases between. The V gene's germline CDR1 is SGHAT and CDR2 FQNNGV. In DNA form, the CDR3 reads TGTGCCAGCAGCTTAACAAACACTGAAGCTTTCTTT. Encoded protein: CASSLTNTEAFF.

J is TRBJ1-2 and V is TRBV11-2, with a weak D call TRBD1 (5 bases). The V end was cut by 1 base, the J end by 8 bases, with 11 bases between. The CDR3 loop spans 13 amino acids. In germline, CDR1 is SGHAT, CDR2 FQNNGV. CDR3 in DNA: TGTGCCAGCAGCTTAGTTCAGGGACTGGGCTACACCTTC. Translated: CASSLVQGLGYTF.

CDR3 DNA sequence: TGTGCCAGTAGTATAATATCGGAGAGGGAGCAGTTCTTC. Protein: CASSIISEREQFF. The genes are TRBV19 and TRBJ2-1; D ambiguous. This CDR3 has 13 amino acids. Deletions cut 2 bases from V and 10 bases from J, with 12 bases between. Germline loops: CDR1 LNHDA, CDR2 SQIVND (reference sequence).

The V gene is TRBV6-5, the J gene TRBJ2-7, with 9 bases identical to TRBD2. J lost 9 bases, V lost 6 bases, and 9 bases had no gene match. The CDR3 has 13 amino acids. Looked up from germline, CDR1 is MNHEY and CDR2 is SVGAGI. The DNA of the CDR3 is TGTGCCAGCAGCCCCGGGACTAGCTTCGCGCAGTACTTC. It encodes CASSPGTSFAQYF.

The CDR3 DNA follows: TGTGCCAGCAGTGATGACAGGGGGCCGGGTGAAAAACTGTTTTTT. It is translated as CASSDDRGPGEKLFF. The chain combines TRBV25-1 with TRBJ1-4; 10 positions match TRBD1. There are 15 residues in the CDR3. Germline V CDR1 and CDR2: MGHDK, SYGVNS. Trimming at V came to 3 bases and at J to 7 bases, leaving 5 bases not matched to a gene.

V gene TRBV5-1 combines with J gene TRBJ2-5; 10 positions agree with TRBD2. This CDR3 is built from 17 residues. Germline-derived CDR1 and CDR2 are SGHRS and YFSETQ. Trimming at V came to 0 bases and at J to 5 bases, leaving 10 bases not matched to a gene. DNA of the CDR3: TGCGCCAGCAGCTTGGTCCTAGCGGGAGTCCTCCGGGAGACCCAGTACTTC. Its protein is CASSLVLAGVLRETQYF.

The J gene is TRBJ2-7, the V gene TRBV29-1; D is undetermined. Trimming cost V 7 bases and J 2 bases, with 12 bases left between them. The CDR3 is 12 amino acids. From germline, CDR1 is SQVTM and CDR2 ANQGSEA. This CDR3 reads CSGGQVPYEQYF. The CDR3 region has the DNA TGCAGCGGGGGTCAGGTCCCCTACGAGCAGTACTTC.

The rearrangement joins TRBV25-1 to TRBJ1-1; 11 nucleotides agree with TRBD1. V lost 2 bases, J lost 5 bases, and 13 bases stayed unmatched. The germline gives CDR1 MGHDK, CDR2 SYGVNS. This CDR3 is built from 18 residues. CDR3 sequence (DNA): TGTGCCAGCAGTGAACCCTTCCGGACAGGGGGCCCCAGAACTGAAGCTTTCTTT. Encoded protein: CASSEPFRTGGPRTEAFF.

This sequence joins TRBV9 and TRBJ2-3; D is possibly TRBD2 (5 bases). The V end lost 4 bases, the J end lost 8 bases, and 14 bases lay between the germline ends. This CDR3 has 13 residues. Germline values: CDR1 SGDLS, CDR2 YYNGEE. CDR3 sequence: CASSTTGAGTQYF. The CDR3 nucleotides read TGTGCCAGCAGCACCACTGGCGCGGGTACGCAGTATTTT.

Here the CDR3 reads CASTVGVGTEQYF. CDR3 bases: TGTGCCAGCACCGTGGGGGTTGGTACCGAGCAGTACTTC. The rearrangement joins TRBV6-5 to TRBJ2-5; D possibly matches TRBD1 or TRBD2 (5 bases each). The DNA end lines up better with TRBJ2-7; the J call may be wrong. CDR1 MNHEY and CDR2 SVGAGI come from the germline V gene. This CDR3 is 13 amino acids long.

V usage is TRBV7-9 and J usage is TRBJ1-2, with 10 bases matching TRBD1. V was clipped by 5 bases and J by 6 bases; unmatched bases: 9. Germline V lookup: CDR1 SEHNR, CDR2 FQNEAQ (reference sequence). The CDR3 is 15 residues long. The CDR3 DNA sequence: TGTGCCAGCAGCCCGGGACAGGGGCGCCGCCATGGCTACACCTTC. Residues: CASSPGQGRRHGYTF. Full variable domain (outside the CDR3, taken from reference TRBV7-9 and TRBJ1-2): DTGVSQNPRHKITKRGQNVTFRCDPISEHNRLYWYRQTLGQGPEFLTYFQNEAQLEKSRLLSDRFSAERPKGSFSTLEIQRTEQGDSAMYLCASSPGQGRRHGYTFGSGTRLTVV.

CDR3 protein: CASSPSGRIAKNIQYF. In DNA form, the CDR3 reads TGTGCCAGCAGCCCATCCGGCAGGATAGCCAAAAACATTCAGTACTTC. The genes are TRBV7-2 and TRBJ2-4; D unclear. Trimming stripped 5 bases from V and 0 bases from J, with 14 bases between. Looked up from germline, CDR1 is SGHTA and CDR2 is FQGNSA. The CDR3 loop spans 16 amino acids.

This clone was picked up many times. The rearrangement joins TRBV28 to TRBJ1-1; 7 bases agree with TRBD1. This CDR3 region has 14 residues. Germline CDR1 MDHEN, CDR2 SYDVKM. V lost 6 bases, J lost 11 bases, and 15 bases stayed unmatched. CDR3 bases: TGTGCCAGCAGAAAAGTGACAGGGCTCGGCGGCGCTTTCTTT. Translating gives CASRKVTGLGGAFF.